Listed below are T cell receptor beta chains from one sample, sequenced in a study of T-cell memory formation after mild COVID-19. Using its own MiXCR run on the 5' RACE reads, TCRdb lists one record per CDR3 protein. The table includes some 490,000 distinct CDR3 sequences, about 20% detected once. Material for sequencing was PBMCs or a T cell subset sorted from them (not recorded which). These receptors were taken from an adult woman who had mild COVID-19 (a few samples of this study predate the infection). Cell type and time point are not known. Each CDR3 is given with its conserved first and last residue. The D gene is left open where the match is weak. Not all rows give a size; the values are once, few, many and, for expanded clones, a class.

clone_size,d_call,v_call,j_call,cdr3_aa,cdr3_nt
few,TRBD1,TRBV9,TRBJ1-1,CASSAGTGLNTEAFF,TGTGCCAGCAGCGCGGGGACAGGGTTGAACACTGAAGCTTTCTTT
-,TRBD2,TRBV6-5,TRBJ2-3,CASSPMEAGVADTQYF,TGTGCCAGCAGCCCCATGGAAGCGGGAGTTGCAGATACGCAGTATTTT
few,-,TRBV11-2,TRBJ2-2,CASRVGGTGELFF,TGTGCCAGCAGGGTAGGAGGCACCGGGGAGCTGTTTTTT
-,-,TRBV20-1,TRBJ2-7,CSARVMDSYEQYF,TGCAGTGCTAGAGTGATGGATTCCTACGAGCAGTACTTC
few,-,TRBV19,TRBJ1-5,CASSISAYYSNQPQHF,TGTGCCAGTAGTATTTCGGCATACTATAGCAATCAGCCCCAGCATTTT
-,TRBD1,TRBV12-3/TRBV12-4,TRBJ2-1,CASSPYVSAGGVDRYNEQFF,TGTGCCAGCAGTCCCTATGTTTCAGCAGGGGGCGTGGATAGATACAATGAGCAGTTCTTC
few,-,TRBV9,TRBJ1-4,CASSATVFNEKLFF,TGTGCCAGCAGCGCGACAGTTTTTAATGAAAAACTGTTTTTT
few,-,TRBV7-2,TRBJ2-3,CASSGLGGADTQYF,TGTGCCAGCAGTGGACTTGGGGGAGCAGATACGCAGTATTTT
few,-,TRBV6-2/TRBV6-3,TRBJ1-5,CASSSGQSGQPQHF,TGTGCCAGCAGCAGCGGACAGTCAGGTCAGCCCCAGCATTTT
few,TRBD2,TRBV15,TRBJ2-5,CATSGPGLAGVQETQYF,TGTGCCACCAGCGGTCCGGGACTAGCGGGGGTTCAAGAGACCCAGTACTTC
few,TRBD1,TRBV7-9,TRBJ1-6,CASSSSGTGNNSPLHF,TGTGCCAGCAGTTCGTCCGGGACAGGGAATAATTCACCCCTCCACTTT
-,-,TRBV7-9,TRBJ2-5,CASSLPTKETQYF,TGTGCCAGCAGCTTACCTACGAAAGAGACCCAGTACTTC
many,-,TRBV6-5,TRBJ2-5,CASSYAGRGETQYF,TGTGCCAGCAGTTACGCGGGGAGAGGGGAGACCCAGTACTTC
-,TRBD1,TRBV29-1,TRBJ2-7,CSVEGTETSYEQYF,TGCAGCGTTGAGGGGACAGAAACTTCCTACGAGCAGTACTTC
few,-,TRBV4-1,TRBJ2-7,CASSQEYRLDYEQYF,TGCGCCAGCAGCCAAGAATATCGACTAGACTACGAGCAGTACTTC
few,TRBD1,TRBV20-1,TRBJ2-7,CSAPLGRGHKQYF,TGCAGTGCCCCCCTCGGTAGGGGGCATAAGCAGTACTTC
-,-,TRBV4-2,TRBJ2-4,CASSQDFGPKNIQYF,TGTGCCAGCAGCCAAGATTTCGGGCCCAAAAACATTCAGTACTTC
-,-,TRBV29-1,TRBJ2-5,CSAQGVGGAGETQYF,TGCAGCGCCCAAGGCGTGGGGGGCGCGGGAGAGACCCAGTACTTC
few,-,TRBV5-1,TRBJ2-7,CASMQEGPTSVPHLTKGYEQYF,TGCGCCAGCATGCAGGAGGGACCCACATCCGTGCCCCACCTGACCAAGGGGTACGAGCAGTACTTC
few,TRBD2,TRBV5-1,TRBJ2-3,CASSSGTSGYTDTQYF,TGCGCCAGCAGCTCCGGGACTAGCGGGTACACAGATACGCAGTATTTT
-,-,TRBV5-1,TRBJ2-3,CASSLWRTHIATDTQYF,TGCGCCAGCAGCTTGTGGCGGACTCATATAGCCACAGATACGCAGTATTTT
few,-,TRBV7-2,TRBJ2-7,CASSTDLNSYEQYF,TGTGCCAGCAGCACCGACTTGAATTCCTACGAGCAGTACTTC
few,-,TRBV27,TRBJ1-1,CASRSAANTEAFF,TGTGCCAGCAGGTCGGCTGCGAACACTGAAGCTTTCTTT
-,-,TRBV7-6,TRBJ2-7,CASSQIGYEQYF,TGTGCCAGCAGCCAAATAGGCTACGAGCAGTACTTC
-,TRBD1,TRBV12-3/TRBV12-4,TRBJ2-7,CASGPRDRSYEQYF,TGTGCCAGCGGACCGCGGGACAGGTCCTACGAGCAGTACTTC
few,TRBD1,TRBV4-1,TRBJ1-5,CASSQAGTGFNQPQHF,TGCGCCAGCAGCCAGGCAGGGACAGGGTTTAATCAGCCCCAGCATTTT
-,TRBD1,TRBV5-4,TRBJ1-2,CASSQGPGTGSYGYTF,TGTGCCAGCAGCCAAGGACCCGGGACAGGGAGCTATGGCTACACCTTC
-,-,TRBV7-8,TRBJ2-1,CASSIQRAPQFYNEQFF,TGTGCCAGCAGCATACAAAGGGCTCCCCAGTTTTACAATGAGCAGTTCTTC
medium-sized,-,TRBV29-1,TRBJ2-1,CSVERNNEQFF,TGCAGCGTTGAACGAAACAATGAGCAGTTCTTC
-,TRBD1,TRBV5-1,TRBJ2-7,CASSGGDRTYEQYF,TGCGCCAGCAGCGGAGGGGACAGGACCTACGAGCAGTACTTC
-,-,TRBV24-1,TRBJ2-3,CATSDLEGPSIATQYF,TGTGCCACCAGTGATTTGGAGGGACCCTCGATCGCAACGCAGTATTTT
few,-,TRBV11-3,TRBJ2-2,CASSPRVTSHFATGELFF,TGTGCCAGCAGCCCTCGGGTTACTTCCCATTTTGCCACCGGGGAGCTGTTTTTT
-,TRBD1,TRBV10-3,TRBJ2-5,CAIRPGTGVETQYF,TGTGCCATCAGACCCGGGACAGGGGTCGAGACCCAGTACTTC
few,-,TRBV5-1,TRBJ2-4,CASSLVGGGQGVAKNIQYF,TGCGCCAGCAGCTTGGTCGGCGGGGGCCAGGGAGTCGCCAAAAACATTCAGTACTTC
few,TRBD2,TRBV5-4,TRBJ2-3,CASSVGLASTDTQYF,TGTGCCAGCAGCGTCGGACTAGCGAGCACAGATACGCAGTATTTT
-,-,TRBV18,TRBJ2-3,CASSPGYLHTDTQYF,TGTGCCAGCTCACCGGGCTACCTCCACACAGATACGCAGTATTTT
once,-,TRBV3-1,TRBJ2-3,CASSQDGTSRVTDTQYF,TGTGCCAGCAGCCAAGATGGAACTAGCAGGGTCACAGATACGCAGTATTTT
-,-,TRBV15,TRBJ2-1,CATSREEGYNEQFF,TGTGCCACCAGCAGAGAGGAGGGCTACAATGAGCAGTTCTTC
-,TRBD1,TRBV12-3/TRBV12-4,TRBJ2-7,CASSFGTGGSYEQYF,TGTGCCAGCAGTTTCGGGACAGGGGGTTCCTACGAGCAGTACTTC
-,-,TRBV20-1,TRBJ1-5,CSARDGYGNQPQHF,TGCAGTGCTAGAGATGGTTATGGCAATCAGCCCCAGCATTTT
few,-,TRBV4-1,TRBJ2-1,CASSQDTGRLEQFF,TGCGCCAGCAGCCAAGATACCGGTCGCCTTGAGCAGTTCTTC
-,-,TRBV14,TRBJ2-5,CASSPSLRGVQETQYF,TGTGCCAGCAGCCCCTCCCTGCGAGGGGTCCAAGAGACCCAGTACTTC
-,TRBD1,TRBV5-1,TRBJ1-2,CASSLDTGEPLSGYTF,TGCGCCAGCAGCTTAGACACAGGGGAACCACTATCTGGCTACACCTTC
-,TRBD2,TRBV6-5,TRBJ2-1,CASSYSGLARYEQFF,TGTGCCAGCAGTTACTCCGGACTAGCTAGGTATGAGCAGTTCTTC
-,-,TRBV4-1,TRBJ1-5,CASSQAFGLSNQPQHF,TGCGCCAGCAGCCAAGCGTTTGGACTGAGCAATCAGCCCCAGCATTTT
-,-,TRBV18,TRBJ2-5,CASSLRLEQETQYF,TGTGCCAGCTCTTTACGGTTGGAGCAAGAGACCCAGTACTTC
-,TRBD2,TRBV29-1,TRBJ2-2,CSVTSSNTGELFF,TGCAGCGTGACTAGCTCAAACACCGGGGAGCTGTTTTTT